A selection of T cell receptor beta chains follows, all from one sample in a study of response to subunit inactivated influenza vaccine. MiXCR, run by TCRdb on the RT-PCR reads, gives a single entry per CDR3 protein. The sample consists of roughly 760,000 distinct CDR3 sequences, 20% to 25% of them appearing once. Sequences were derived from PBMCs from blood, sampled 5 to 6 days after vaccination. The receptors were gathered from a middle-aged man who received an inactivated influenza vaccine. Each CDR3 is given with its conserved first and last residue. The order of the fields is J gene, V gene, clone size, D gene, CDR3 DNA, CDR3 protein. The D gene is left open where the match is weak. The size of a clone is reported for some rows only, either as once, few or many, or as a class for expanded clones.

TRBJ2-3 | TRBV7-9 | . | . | TGTGCCAGCAGCAGGCACGGGGTTGAGGGCACAGATACGCAGTATTTT | CASSRHGVEGTDTQYF
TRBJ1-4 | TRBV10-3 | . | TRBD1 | TGTGCCATCAGTGAGTCCCGGGACAGGGGGTCGGCAACTAATGAAAAACTGTTTTTT | CAISESRDRGSATNEKLFF
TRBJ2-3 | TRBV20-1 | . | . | TGCAGTGCTAGTAGCGTTTCCACAGATACGCAGTATTTT | CSASSVSTDTQYF
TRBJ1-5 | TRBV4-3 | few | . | TGCGCCAGCAGCCAAGAATTCGGGAGCAATCAGCCCCAGCATTTT | CASSQEFGSNQPQHF
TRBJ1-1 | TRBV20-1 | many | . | TGCAGTGCCGGTTCCAACACTGAAGCTTTCTTT | CSAGSNTEAFF
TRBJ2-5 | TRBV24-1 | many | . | TGTGCCACCAGTGATTTGTCCGGTTCGAGGACCCAGTACTTC | CATSDLSGSRTQYF
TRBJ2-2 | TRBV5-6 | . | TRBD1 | TGTGCCAGCAGCCCCCGGGACAGATTCACCGGGGAGCTGTTTTTT | CASSPRDRFTGELFF
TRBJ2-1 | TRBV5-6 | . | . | TGTGCCAGCAAGCTGGGACTGGGCCTGAATGAGCAGTTCTTC | CASKLGLGLNEQFF
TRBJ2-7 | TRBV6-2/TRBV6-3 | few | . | TGTGCCAGCAGTTACTCGAGTCGACTGTACGAGCAGTACTTC | CASSYSSRLYEQYF
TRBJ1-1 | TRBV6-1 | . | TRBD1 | TGTGCCAGCAGTACCAAGACAGGGGGGGGCACTGAAGCTTTCTTT | CASSTKTGGGTEAFF
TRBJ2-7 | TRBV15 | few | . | TGTGCCACCAGCAAACAGGGGGGGGACTACGAGCAGTACTTC | CATSKQGGDYEQYF
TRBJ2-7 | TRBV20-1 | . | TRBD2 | TGCAGTGCTAGAGATCCGGGGGGGCTATCGTCCTACGAGCAGTACTTC | CSARDPGGLSSYEQYF
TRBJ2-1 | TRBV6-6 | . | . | TGTGCCAGCAGTTCCCGGGGATCGGAGTTCTTC | CASSSRGSEFF
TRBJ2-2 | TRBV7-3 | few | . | TGTGCCAGCAGCTTAAACTCGGAGCCGGAGCTGTTTTTT | CASSLNSEPELFF
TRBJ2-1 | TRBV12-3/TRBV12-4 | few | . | TGTGCCAGCAGTTTAGAGCCTATCAATGAGCAGTTCTTC | CASSLEPINEQFF
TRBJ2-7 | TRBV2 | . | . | TGTGCCAGCATGGTCCAGGGAATTCCCTACGAGCAGTACTTC | CASMVQGIPYEQYF
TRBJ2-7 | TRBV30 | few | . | TGTGCCTGGAGTGGTAGCAGGCGAACCTACGAGCAGTACTTC | CAWSGSRRTYEQYF
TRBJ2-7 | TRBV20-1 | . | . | TGCAGTGCTCTACCAAACCCACCCCTTGAGCAGTACTTC | CSALPNPPLEQYF
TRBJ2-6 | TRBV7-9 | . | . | TGTGCCAGCAGATGGCAGACCTCTGGGGCCAACGTCCTGACTTTC | CASRWQTSGANVLTF
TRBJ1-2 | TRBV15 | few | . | TGTGCCACCAGCAGAGACAGGGGTTCCTATGGCTACACCTTC | CATSRDRGSYGYTF
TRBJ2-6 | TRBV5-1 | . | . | TGCGCCAGCAATAGGGACCAAGTAATCGCTGGGGCCAACGTCCTGACTTTC | CASNRDQVIAGANVLTF
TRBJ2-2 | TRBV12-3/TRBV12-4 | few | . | TGTGCCAGCACCCTTCGGGAGACAGCCACCGGGGAGCTGTTTTTT | CASTLRETATGELFF
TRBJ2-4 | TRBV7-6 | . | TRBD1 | TGTGCCAGCAGCCAGACAGGGATGGGAAACATTCAGTACTTC | CASSQTGMGNIQYF
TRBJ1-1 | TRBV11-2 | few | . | TGTGCCAGCAGCCGGACTCAGTACACTGAAGCTTTCTTT | CASSRTQYTEAFF
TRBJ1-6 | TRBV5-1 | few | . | TGCGCCAGCAGCTGGACTCCAAGCTCCTATAATTCACCCCTCCACTTT | CASSWTPSSYNSPLHF
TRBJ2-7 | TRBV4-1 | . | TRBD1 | TGCGCCAGCAGCCCGACAACAGGGGGCCCCATCGGCGAGCAGTACTTC | CASSPTTGGPIGEQYF
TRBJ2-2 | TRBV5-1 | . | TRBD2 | TGCGCCAGCAGCTTGGATCGCGGGAGTGTGAACACCGGGGAGCTGTTTTTT | CASSLDRGSVNTGELFF
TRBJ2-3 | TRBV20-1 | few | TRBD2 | TGCAGTGCTAAGCGGGGGGGCCTATATACGCAGTATTTT | CSAKRGGLYTQYF
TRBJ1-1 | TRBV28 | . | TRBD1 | TGTGCCAGCAGTTTGTCCCCGGGACAGGGGAGCACTGAAGCTTTCTTT | CASSLSPGQGSTEAFF
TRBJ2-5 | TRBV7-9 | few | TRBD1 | TGTGCCAGCAGCCGGCGACAGGGGCTCCAAGAGACCCAGTACTTC | CASSRRQGLQETQYF
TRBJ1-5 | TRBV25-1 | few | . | TGTGCCAGCAGTGCCACAAGTAATCAGCCCCAGCATTTT | CASSATSNQPQHF
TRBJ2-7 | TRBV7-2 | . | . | TGTGCCAGCAGCTTAGCGGGGATAATGCTTGGCGAGCAGTACTTC | CASSLAGIMLGEQYF
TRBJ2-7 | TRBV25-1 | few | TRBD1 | TGTGCCAGCAGTGAACCGGGTCAGGGGGCCTACGAGCAGTACTTC | CASSEPGQGAYEQYF
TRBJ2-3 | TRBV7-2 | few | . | TGTGCCAGCAGCTTGGACAGTTTCGGGTTCGATACGCAGTATTTT | CASSLDSFGFDTQYF
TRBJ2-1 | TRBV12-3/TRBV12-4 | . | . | TGTGCCAGCAGCCCTCCGGGACTCCAGTCTTACAATGAGCAGTTCTTC | CASSPPGLQSYNEQFF
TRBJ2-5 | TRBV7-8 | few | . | TGTGCCAGCAGCTTAGCTGGGCAAGTTAAAGAGACCCAGTACTTC | CASSLAGQVKETQYF
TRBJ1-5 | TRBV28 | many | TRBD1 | TGTGCCAGCAGTGCGGACAGGGGGAGCAATCAGCCCCAGCATTTT | CASSADRGSNQPQHF
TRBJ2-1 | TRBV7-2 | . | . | TGTGCCAGCAGCCTAGCCGGGACCCCATACAATGAGCAGTTCTTC | CASSLAGTPYNEQFF
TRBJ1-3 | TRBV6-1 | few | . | TGTGCCAGCACCCAAACAGGGAGCTCTGGAAACACCATATATTTT | CASTQTGSSGNTIYF
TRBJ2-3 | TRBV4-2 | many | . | TGTGCCAGCAGCCAAGTCACAGAATACACAGATACGCAGTATTTT | CASSQVTEYTDTQYF
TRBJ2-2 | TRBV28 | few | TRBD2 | TGTGCCAGCAGAAGCTTTAAGCGGGGGGCTCGTGGGGAGCTGTTTTTT | CASRSFKRGARGELFF
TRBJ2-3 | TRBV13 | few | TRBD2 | TGTGCCAGCAGCTTAGGAACTAGCGAACCACAGTATTTT | CASSLGTSEPQYF
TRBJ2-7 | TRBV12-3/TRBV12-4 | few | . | TGTGCCAGCAGTCGGACAGTTCCTACGATGGGCTACTTC | CASSRTVPTMGYF
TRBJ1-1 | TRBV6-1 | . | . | TGTGCCAGCAGGGCAGGGAAGAACACTGAAGCTTTCTTT | CASRAGKNTEAFF